This record covers a single T cell receptor beta chain. This clone was counted only a few times. What antigen it recognizes has not been identified. One base away there is no much larger clone; base qualities are not given. Adults with ileal or ileocolonic Crohn's disease and an indication for ileocolonic resection were eligible for inclusion. Before DNA extraction, whole ileal mucosal biopsies were kept frozen at -80 degrees C. Genomic DNA was extracted from frozen whole biopsies with a TRizol-based method and quantified on a NanoDrop 2000 spectrophotometer. The entry originates in a study of T cell repertoires in ileal Crohn's disease (dated by TCRdb to about 2019). With regard to the full study: The median duration of disease was approximately 7.9 years, and at the time of surgery around 36% of patients were active smokers. Every patient underwent surgery because of a complication, which was stricturing disease in roughly 60% of cases and penetrating disease in about 39%. About half of the patients received postoperative therapy: 11 received thiopurines and around 20 received anti-TNF agents. TCR repertoire analysis was performed in about 59 Crohn's disease patients drawn from a prospective multicentre cohort. The study ran alongside a multicentre cohort designed to identify predictors of early endoscopic recurrence after ileocolonic resection. A Rutgeerts score above i0 was used to define endoscopic postoperative recurrence. A total of roughly 150 mucosal samples from around 57 patients were sequenced, collected from several sites on the surgical specimen and at postoperative endoscopy. Overall results and qualifications from the work: Higher high-frequency clone percentages at surgery were associated with endoscopic recurrence; all patients with clonality above 26.8% (18/57) had recurrence. Mucosal CD4 and CD8 T cells were sorted and sequenced only in a subgroup of patients, the size of which was not stated. Compared with CD4 T cells, sorted CD8 T cells held more high-frequency clones, which suggests that the mucosal expansions were mostly CD8. Compared with non-smokers, patients who were active smokers at surgery showed a significantly higher proportion of clonal expansions (approximately 28% vs 17%, p=0.02).

Its CDR3 holds 16 amino acids, cysteine through phenylalanine. This entry keeps only the CDR3 DNA: 48 bases, framed from base 1. V lost 8 bases and J lost 3 bases; the stretch between them is 19 bases long. CDR1 and CDR2 are read off the germline V gene as ENHRY and SYGVKD. About 500 nanograms of biopsy DNA per sample were submitted for commercial TCRB immunosequencing. Adaptive Biotechnology amplified the CDR3 regions from genomic DNA with a two-step multiplex PCR designed to control amplification bias. Primers for every V and J gene segment were used in the first PCR, and barcodes and Illumina adapters were added in the second PCR. CDR3 libraries were sequenced on an Illumina instrument. From the authors' description of their analysis: The analysis drew on both the pipelines supplied by the vendor and custom analysis of the raw data in R/Bioconductor running R version 3.3.0. Clonality, ranging from 0 to 1, was calculated as the inverse of the normalised Shannon entropy of all productive clones. High-frequency clones were defined as the share of the repertoire occupied by the top 100 clones, with only clones passing a 95% confidence test being retained. Repertoire diversity was measured with the Simpson index, and overlap between samples was measured with the Morisita-Horn index. Held by TCRdb, this immuneACCESS table contains in-frame sequences only and omits some clones. Under half of the omission traces to an unresolved V gene where checked; the cause of the rest is unknown. Clone size and V and J calls were adopted from that table, with D and trimming inferred from the DNA. This sample is represented by roughly 30,000 clones; around 80% of them were singletons. Under 20% of the sample is taken by the ten largest.

This receptor was obtained from an adult with Crohn's disease. Material: ileal tissue. The rearrangement joined TRBV10-3 to TRBJ2-2; TRBD1 is a possible D gene, resting on 6 matching bases. The CDR3 reads CAIGPGAGAYTGELFF. The bases are TGTGCCATCGGCCCCGGGGCAGGGGCGTACACCGGGGAGCTGTTTTTT.